These 25 T cell receptor beta chains were all obtained from the same sample, sequenced in a study of neurological immune-mediated disorders. TCRdb redid the calling of the 5' RACE reads with MiXCR, one entry per CDR3 protein. This sample yields fewer than 60,000 distinct CDR3 sequences, of which over 9% are seen a single time; approximately 5.3% belongs to the top ten. The specimen sequenced was PBMCs. The receptor source for this set is a man aged 65 to 79 with HTLV-1-associated myelopathy (HAM/TSP).

This clonotype was seen repeatedly, ten times or more. The CDR3 region is CASSQGRQMGHTF. The CDR3 nucleotides are TGTGCCAGCAGCCAAGGCCGACAAATGGGCCACACCTTC. The rearrangement links TRBV3-1 to TRBJ1-2; no clear D gene. Germline CDR1 reads LGHDT; CDR2 reads YNNKEL (reference sequence). The V and J ends lost 1 base and 12 bases respectively, with 15 bases between them. The CDR3 is made up of 13 amino acids.

This clonotype has just one count. The V and J genes are TRBV20-1 and TRBJ1-6; D not certain. The V gene's germline CDR1 is DFQATT and CDR2 SNEGSKA (reference sequence). The length of the CDR3 is 15 residues. CDR3 in amino acids: CISSLLSVNNSPLHF. DNA for the CDR3: TGCATTTCTAGCCTATTGTCCGTTAATAATTCACCCCTCCACTTT.

This clonotype has a count of ten or more. The V gene is TRBV7-2, the J gene TRBJ2-7; 10 bases line up with TRBD1. V trimming: 5 bases; J trimming: 7 bases; junction bases outside the gene matches: 8. The CDR3 is made up of 14 amino acids. Germline CDR1 reads SGHTA; CDR2 reads FQGNSA. CDR3 nucleotides: TGTGCCAGCAGCCGGGACAGGGGATCTGGGGAGCAGTACTTC. Its translation is CASSRDRGSGEQYF.

The chain couples TRBV7-9 to TRBJ2-7; D remains ambiguous. V was shortened by 1 base and J by 6 bases, with 10 bases between the two germline ends. Germline CDR1 is SEHNR and CDR2 is FQNEAQ (reference sequence). This CDR3 has 13 residues. DNA of the CDR3: TGTGCCAGCAGCTTAGGCGGCCCCTCCGAGCAGTACTTC. Translating gives CASSLGGPSEQYF.

As for this clonotype: A read error may explain this, as a much larger clone is one base away. The chain uses TRBV28 and TRBJ1-6, with a possible D match to TRBD1 (5 bases). The CDR3 runs 14 residues. V was cut by 3 bases and J by 8 bases, with 11 bases left in between. The V gene's germline CDR1 is MDHEN and CDR2 SYDVKM. The CDR3 reads CASSFRASDSPLHF. CDR3 DNA sequence: TGTGCCAGCAGTTTCAGGGCTAGTGATTCACCCCTCCACTTT.

This clonotype has at least ten counts. Mismatch with germline at one junction end may stem from a read error. The V call is TRBV7-2, the J call TRBJ2-2; 10 positions agree with TRBD2. Per germline, CDR1 SGHTA and CDR2 FQGNSA. The CDR3 runs 17 residues. CDR3 nucleotide sequence: TGTGGCAGCAGCTTAAGGCTAGCGGGAGCTTTTTCCGGGGAGCTGTTTTTT. Translating it yields CGSSLRLAGAFSGELFF.

Many counts were recorded for this clonotype. A much bigger clone sits one base away, suggesting this may be a read error. This rearrangement joins TRBV4-1 to TRBJ2-3; the D is unclear. The V gene's germline CDR1 is MGHRA and CDR2 YSYEKL. The CDR3 runs to 15 residues. Trimming removed 2 bases from V and 4 bases from J, with 13 bases in between. CDR3 sequence (DNA): TGCGCCAGCAGCCAATCGCAGTGGAGCCCAGATACGCAGTATTTT. Protein sequence: CASSQSQWSPDTQYF.

Many counts were recorded for this clonotype. V and J are TRBV27 and TRBJ2-1; 13 bases fit TRBD2. Germline-derived CDR1 and CDR2 are MNHEY and SMNVEV (reference sequence). Losses at the gene ends were 7 bases for V and 8 bases for J; bases not matched to a gene: 5. This CDR3 has 14 amino acids. CDR3 in amino acids: CASKGLAGIHEQFF. The CDR3 region has the DNA TGTGCCAGCAAGGGACTAGCGGGAATCCATGAGCAGTTCTTC.

This clonotype was observed many times. V and J are TRBV7-9 and TRBJ2-1; D remains unclear. Trimming stripped 4 bases from V and 7 bases from J, with 17 bases between. Germline CDR1 SEHNR, CDR2 FQNEAQ (reference sequence). This CDR3 has 15 residues. The CDR3 DNA reads TGTGCCAGCAGCTCCCTTGGGGTAGCCTTAAATGAGCAGTTCTTC. This codes for CASSSLGVALNEQFF.

This clonotype was detected ten times or more. V gene TRBV12-3 or TRBV12-4 combines with J gene TRBJ1-3, with no clear D. V was clipped by 8 bases and J by 4 bases, with 12 bases between them. The CDR3 covers 13 residues. CDR3 amino acids: CASRGAAGNTIYF. Here the CDR3 DNA reads TGTGCCAGCCGTGGTGCTGCGGGAAACACCATATATTTT.

In this sample, this clonotype turned up many times. This rearrangement joins TRBV7-9 to TRBJ2-7; no firm D call. Germline loops: CDR1 SEHNR, CDR2 FQNEAQ (reference sequence). With 1 base removed from V and 2 bases from J, the gap between germline ends came to 12 bases. The CDR3 runs to 15 residues. The CDR3 DNA sequence: TGTGCCAGCAGCTTAGAGTCAGACGGCCCCTACGAGCAGTACTTC. This encodes CASSLESDGPYEQYF.

In this sample, this clonotype turned up many times. The chain carries TRBV27 and TRBJ1-5, with 7 bases lining up with TRBD1. Germline loops: CDR1 MNHEY, CDR2 SMNVEV (reference sequence). V gave up 1 base and J gave up 0 bases; unmatched junction bases: 6. CDR3 length equals 17 residues. The CDR3 DNA is TGTGCCAGCAGTTTATGGGGACAGAGGTATAGCAATCAGCCCCAGCATTTT. Protein: CASSLWGQRYSNQPQHF.

This clonotype was seen at least ten times. J is TRBJ2-4 and V is TRBV7-6, with D perhaps TRBD2 (7 bases). The CDR3 is 14 residues long. Germline values: CDR1 SGHVS, CDR2 FNYEAQ. Trimming pared 8 bases from V and 5 bases from J, leaving 16 bases between. The CDR3 bases are TGTGCCAGCGTCCCGAGGGAGGGGGAAAACATTCAGTACTTC. Residues: CASVPREGENIQYF.

This clonotype was seen ten or more times. The chain employs TRBV29-1 and TRBJ2-1; no firm D call. Germline assignment: CDR1 SQVTM and CDR2 ANQGSEA. The CDR3 is 12 residues long. The ends were cut back, 5 bases at V and 6 bases at J, with 11 bases in the middle. The CDR3 reads CSVYTPPNEQFF. In DNA form, the CDR3 reads TGCAGCGTTTACACACCCCCCAATGAGCAGTTCTTC.

This clonotype has ten or more counts. The chain employs TRBV12-3 or TRBV12-4 and TRBJ2-2; 7 bases fit TRBD2. The CDR3 length is 15 residues. Trimming removed 7 bases from V and 7 bases from J; junction bases left unmatched: 12. This chain's CDR3 is CASTRTAGVGGELFF. The CDR3 DNA is TGTGCCAGCACCCGGACGGCGGGAGTTGGCGGGGAGCTGTTTTTT.

The sample holds many counts of this clonotype. The CDR3 is CASRLFGVTEAFF. The CDR3, as DNA: TGTGCCAGCAGACTTTTTGGGGTCACTGAAGCTTTCTTT. The rearrangement uses TRBV6-2 or TRBV6-3 and TRBJ1-1; no definite D call. CDR1 and CDR2 from the germline V gene are MNHEY and SVGEGT. The CDR3 has 13 amino acids. Trimming stripped 6 bases from V and 4 bases from J, with 12 bases between.

This clonotype was recorded at least ten times. The genes are TRBV12-3 or TRBV12-4 and TRBJ1-5; D call uncertain. The V end was cut by 0 bases, the J end by 7 bases, with 7 bases between. The CDR3 length is 13 residues. CDR3 residues: CASSLASLQPQHF. The CDR3 DNA reads as TGTGCCAGCAGTTTAGCGTCGCTGCAGCCCCAGCATTTT.

This clonotype was seen ten or more times. The rearrangement links TRBV7-9 to TRBJ2-7; D is perhaps TRBD2 (5 bases). This CDR3 region has 14 residues. Between the trimmed V and J ends, which lost 4 bases and 0 bases, there was a span of 10 bases. From germline, CDR1 is SEHNR and CDR2 FQNEAQ (reference sequence). CDR3 loop: CASSSTGISYEQYF. For the CDR3, the DNA is TGTGCCAGCAGCTCGACGGGGATCTCCTACGAGCAGTACTTC.

This clonotype was seen repeatedly, ten times or more. The gene calls are TRBV11-2 and TRBJ2-2, with no clear D. CDR1 and CDR2 (germline): SGHAT, FQNNGV. The CDR3 extends over 14 amino acids. Deletions cut 5 bases from V and 4 bases from J, with 11 bases between. The CDR3 coding sequence is TGTGCCAGCAGCCCCCCGTTGGTCACCGGGGAGCTGTTTTTT. It is translated as CASSPPLVTGELFF.

This clonotype appeared many times. This chain links TRBV20-1 with TRBJ2-1, with D perhaps TRBD2 (6 bases). The CDR3 is 16 residues long. V was cut by 0 bases and J by 3 bases, with 15 bases left in between. Per germline, CDR1 DFQATT and CDR2 SNEGSKA (reference sequence). CDR3 sequence (DNA): TGCAGTGCTAGAGATTTCGCAGCGGGTGACTACAATGAGCAGTTCTTC. Protein: CSARDFAAGDYNEQFF.

The J gene is TRBJ2-5, the V gene TRBV28; D uncertain. The CDR3 loop spans 13 amino acids. Trimming removed 6 bases from V and 4 bases from J, with 12 bases in between. Germline V CDR1 and CDR2: MDHEN, SYDVKM. The CDR3 sequence: CASSSLWGETQYF. CDR3 coding DNA: TGTGCCAGCAGCTCCCTTTGGGGAGAGACCCAGTACTTC.

This clonotype came up many times. The V call is TRBV9, the J call TRBJ2-1; no clear D. There are 11 residues in the CDR3. Germline V lookup: CDR1 SGDLS, CDR2 YYNGEE. V shed 1 base and J shed 12 bases, with 8 bases lying between them. The CDR3 coding sequence is TGTGCCAGCAGCGTAAAAGAAACGCAGTTCTTC. Translating it yields CASSVKETQFF.

This clonotype has a count of ten or more. J is TRBJ2-7 and V is TRBV18; 8 bases align to TRBD1. The CDR3 has 14 residues. V was pared by 3 bases and J by 3 bases, with 4 bases of the junction left unmatched. CDR1 is KGHSH, CDR2 LQKENI, per germline. The CDR3: CASSPTGDLYEQYF. The CDR3 DNA reads as TGTGCCAGCTCACCGACAGGGGACCTCTACGAGCAGTACTTC. Looking up the rest from reference TRBV18 and TRBJ2-7 gives the full variable domain: NAGVMQNPRHLVRRRGQEARLRCSPMKGHSHVYWYRQLPEEGLKFMVYLQKENIIDESGMPKERFSAEFPKEGPSILRIQQVVRGDSAAYFCASSPTGDLYEQYFGPGTRLTVT.

This clonotype showed up many times. A much larger clone sits a single nucleotide away, making a read error possible. The rearrangement joins TRBV20-1 to TRBJ2-6; tentative D call: TRBD1 (6 bases). The CDR3 runs to 15 residues. Per the germline V gene, CDR1 is DFQATT and CDR2 is SNEGSKA (reference sequence). CDR3 in DNA: TGCAGTGCTAGACCCCACCGGGCAGGGGCCAACGTCCCGACTTTC. This codes for CSARPHRAGANVPTF.

This clonotype was observed at least ten times. V usage is TRBV6-5 and J usage is TRBJ2-7; 13 bases are shared with TRBD2. The CDR3 sequence is 16 residues long. V lost 8 bases, J lost 2 bases, and 9 bases stayed unmatched. Germline-derived CDR1 and CDR2 are MNHEY and SVGAGI. CDR3 in DNA: TGTGCCAGCCGGACTAGCGGGAGAGGAAACACCTACGAGCAGTACTTC. It encodes CASRTSGRGNTYEQYF.